This T cell receptor (beta chain) was obtained from a study of T cell repertoires in aging, cancer and after chemotherapy. CDR1 and CDR2 (germline): MDHEN, SYDVKM. CDR3 size: 14 residues. Points on this clonotype: The junction departs from the called germline gene at one end, perhaps through a read error.

Rearranged V-D-J TRB sequences were amplified with a mixed TRB-A/B primer pool. TCRdb re-analysed the multiplex PCR reads in MiXCR, keeping a single row per CDR3 protein. The sample has about a thousand distinct CDR3 sequences, around 30% seen once. Amplification of TCR beta used genomic DNA extracted from peripheral blood. This receptor was taken from a human donor with a solid tumor. J is TRBJ2-3 and V is TRBV28; TRBD1 is a possible D gene (6 bases). Sequencing was carried out using blood. In DNA, the CDR3 is TGTGCCAGCAGCCAGCACGGGGACACAAATACGCAGTATTTT. Translating it yields CASSQHGDTNTQYF.